A single sample gave rise to the 7 T cell receptor beta chains below, sequenced in a study of blood T cell repertoires in COVID-19. TCRdb's copy holds only in-frame clones and misses some; the assay was immunoSEQ multiplex PCR. The table includes about 220,000 clones, around 84% detected once. The sample was peripheral blood. These receptors were taken from a man between 45 and 60 years old with active or convalescent COVID-19.

The chain joins TRBV6-6 to TRBJ1-1, with D maybe TRBD1 (5 bases). Deletions cut 8 bases from V and 0 bases from J, with 10 bases between. The CDR3 runs 13 residues. CDR1 MNHNY and CDR2 SVGAGI come from the germline V gene (reference sequence). CDR3 loop: CASGTQVNTEAFF. The CDR3 region has the DNA TGTGCCAGCGGTACACAGGTGAACACTGAAGCTTTCTTT.

This clone was detected once. The chain carries TRBV7-2 and TRBJ1-3; D may be TRBD1 (5 bases). Trimming took off 5 bases at V and 2 bases at J, with 13 bases between the two ends. Germline lookup yields CDR1 SGHTA and CDR2 FQGNSA. The CDR3 totals 15 residues. CDR3 protein: CASSPLGRAGNTIYF. The DNA of the CDR3 is TGTGCCAGCAGCCCACTCGGCAGGGCTGGAAACACCATATATTTT.

V is TRBV28 and J is TRBJ1-1; D may be TRBD1 (5 bases). Germline loops: CDR1 MDHEN, CDR2 SYDVKM. This CDR3 spans 15 amino acids. V lost 8 bases and J 2 bases, leaving 18 bases between the germline ends. The chain's CDR3 is CASSLSNGGNTEAFF. DNA for the CDR3: TGTGCCAGCTCTCTTTCTAACGGGGGAAACACTGAAGCTTTCTTT.

This rearrangement joins TRBV11-2 to TRBJ1-1, with D perhaps matching TRBD1 (6 bases). The CDR3 is 15 amino acids. CDR1 is SGHAT and CDR2 is FQNNGV in the germline V gene. V lost 7 bases and J 0 bases, leaving 15 bases between the germline ends. CDR3 nucleotide sequence: TGTGCCAGCAACCTTGGACAGAGAATGAACACTGAAGCTTTCTTT. Amino acid sequence: CASNLGQRMNTEAFF.

The chain uses TRBV7-2 and TRBJ2-7, with D possibly being TRBD2 (6 bases). The CDR3 has 15 amino acids. Looked up from germline, CDR1 is SGHTA and CDR2 is FQGNSA. The V gene lost 3 bases and the J gene lost 5 bases, with 17 bases spanning the gap. The DNA for the CDR3 is TGTGCCAGCAGCTTCGAGGGAGGTCCCATTGACGAGCAGTACTTC. It specifies CASSFEGGPIDEQYF.

The rearrangement uses TRBV7-2 and TRBJ2-2, with TRBD2 identical over 15 bases. V lost 1 base, J lost 7 bases, and 4 bases stayed unmatched. Germline lookup yields CDR1 SGHTA and CDR2 FQGNSA. The CDR3 is made up of 17 amino acids. This CDR3 is CASSLGTSGGAYGELFF. The DNA of the CDR3 is TGTGCCAGCAGCTTAGGGACTAGCGGGGGGGCTTACGGGGAGCTGTTTTTT. Variable domain in full (rest from reference TRBV7-2 and TRBJ2-2): GAGVSQSPSNKVTEKGKDVELRCDPISGHTALYWYRQSLGQGLEFLIYFQGNSAPDKSGLPSDRFSAERTGGSVSTLTIQRTQQEDSAVYLCASSLGTSGGAYGELFFGEGSRLTVL.

V is TRBV11-1 and J is TRBJ2-2; TRBD1 might be the D (5 bases). V shed 6 bases and J shed 5 bases, with 13 bases lying between them. Germline CDR1 and CDR2: SGHAT and FQDESV (reference sequence). CDR3 length: 14 amino acids. The CDR3 loop is CASSLRDWTGELFF. CDR3 nucleotides: TGTGCCAGCAGTCTCAGGGATTGGACCGGGGAGCTGTTTTTT. The full variable domain, rest sourced from reference TRBV11-1 and TRBJ2-2, is EAEVAQSPRYKITEKSQAVAFWCDPISGHATLYWYRQILGQGPELLVQFQDESVVDDSQLPKDRFSAERLKGVDSTLKIQPAELGDSAMYLCASSLRDWTGELFFGEGSRLTVL.